The TCR beta chain described here comes from a study of blood T cell repertoires in COVID-19. Study-level background: COVID-19 samples, acute and convalescent, were from the United States, Italy and Spain. PBMCs, B-cell-depleted T cells, or T cells provided the cDNA or gDNA that made up the material.

The CDR3 loop spans 12 amino acids. Germline V CDR1 and CDR2: SEHNR, FQNEAQ (reference sequence). V was trimmed by 0 bases and J by 9 bases, leaving 6 bases between them. As originally analysed: Amplification from reference gene primers served as the basis for estimated nucleated cell counts. Method: immunoSEQ multiplex PCR; TCRdb's copy keeps in-frame clones and lacks some. The V and J calls and the clone size are those of that table, but D and trimming were determined from the DNA. The sample yields approximately 350,000 clones, over 70% seen once. The sequencing sample was made of peripheral blood. This clonotype was sampled from a man younger than 45 with active or convalescent COVID-19. The rearrangement joins TRBV7-9 to TRBJ2-1; D not certain. For the CDR3, the DNA is TGTGCCAGCAGCTTAGCGTTCGGTGAGCAGTTCTTC. Protein sequence: CASSLAFGEQFF.